This record looks at one TCR beta chain sequence and its context. Its antigen is not known. Libraries were prepared by immunoSEQ multiplex PCR; TCRdb keeps only in-frame clonotypes and omits some of them. There are 350,000 to 500,000 clones in the sample; around 90% occur only once, and approximately 4.5% lies in the top ten. The sample belongs to a study of Ad26.COV2.S vaccination and SARS-CoV-2 variants. Study-level information: In the study, Ad26.COV2.S was injected intramuscularly once, or twice 56 days apart. General study findings and limits: Breadth measured for non-spike TCRs was similar across vaccine and placebo recipients. The breadth of spike-specific CD8+ and CD4+ T cell responses after vaccination was reportedly substantial.

The germline V gene encodes CDR1 SGHTA and CDR2 FQGNSA. This CDR3 is 15 amino acids long. V shed 3 bases and J shed 1 base, with 12 bases lying between them. Treatment: some 20 received Ad26.COV2.S at low or high dose, single or two shots; about five received placebo; per-sample allocation not given. Vaccine and placebo recipients were sampled on day 63 after the first injection. The donor's status was that of an adult aged 18-55 years in Boston. The chain uses TRBV7-2 and TRBJ1-2, with D hard to call. This TCR derives from a person aged 18-65 years who received the Ad26.COV2.S COVID-19 vaccine or a placebo. Source: peripheral blood, taken in a trial of Ad26.COV2.S vaccine versus placebo. CDR3 sequence (DNA): TGTGCCAGCAGCTTCTCTCCTGACCGTAACTATGGCTACACCTTC. Its translation: CASSFSPDRNYGYTF.